The clone carrying this T cell receptor beta chain was recorded many times. Antigen: not known. V was shortened by 4 bases and J by 0 bases, with 14 bases between the two germline ends. The germline CDR1 and CDR2 sequences are LNHDA and SQIVND (reference sequence). This CDR3 has 16 amino acids. This entry is derived from a study of early T cells in non-severe SARS-CoV-2 infection. Study at large: From unsorted whole blood, bulk RNA was sequenced, and the chains remained unpaired. Notes on the study in general: Using VDJdb, the matching emphasized anti-spike CD8 responses while missing private and CD4 specificities.

Attached unique molecular identifiers marked individual cDNA molecules. TCRdb reprocessed the 5' RACE reads via MiXCR and lists one record per CDR3 protein. The repertoire includes 65,000 to 80,000 distinct CDR3 sequences, around 13% of them detected once, and about 6.4% sits in the top ten. Sequenced material: whole blood. The receptor comes from an adult who was a healthcare worker with PCR-confirmed SARS-CoV-2 infection or an uninfected control (not recorded which). The rearrangement links TRBV19 to TRBJ2-3, with a weak D call TRBD1 (5 bases). In DNA form, the CDR3 reads TGTGCCAGTAGTAGACGAAGGGGCTCTAGCACAGATACGCAGTATTTT. Translating it yields CASSRRRGSSTDTQYF.